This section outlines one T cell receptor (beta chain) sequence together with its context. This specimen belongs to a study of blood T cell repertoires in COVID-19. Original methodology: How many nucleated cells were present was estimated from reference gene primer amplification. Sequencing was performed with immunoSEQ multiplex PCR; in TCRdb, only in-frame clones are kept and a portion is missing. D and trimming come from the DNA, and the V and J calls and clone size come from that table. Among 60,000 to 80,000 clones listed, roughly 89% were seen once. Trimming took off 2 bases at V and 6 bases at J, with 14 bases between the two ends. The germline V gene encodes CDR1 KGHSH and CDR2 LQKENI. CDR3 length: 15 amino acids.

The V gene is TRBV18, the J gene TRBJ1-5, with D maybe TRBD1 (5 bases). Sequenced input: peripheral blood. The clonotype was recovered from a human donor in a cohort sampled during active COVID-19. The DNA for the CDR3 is TGTGCCAGCTCACCAGGGGGGGAGACGGGTCAGCCCCAGCATTTT. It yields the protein CASSPGGETGQPQHF.